Listed below are T cell receptor beta chains from one sample, sequenced in a study of vaccination and CD4 T cells after COVID-19. TCRdb re-called the PCR reads with MiXCR, one entry per CDR3 protein. The data hold around 12,000 distinct CDR3 sequences, with less than 85% observed a single time. Their antigen targets remain unknown. The specimen sequenced was CD4+ T cells from blood, cultured in vitro. The receptors originated from a human donor who had recovered from COVID-19. Each CDR3 is given with its conserved first and last residue. D genes are given only for firm matches. Clone size appears in some rows only: once, few, many, or a class for an expanded clone.

d_gene,j_gene,abundance,v_gene,CDR3aa,CDR3nt
NA,TRBJ1-1,NA,TRBV6-5,CASSYSRARVRTEAFF,TGTGCCAGCAGTTACTCGAGGGCAAGGGTCCGAACTGAAGCTTTCTTT
NA,TRBJ1-1,NA,TRBV20-1,CSVKRVGPVVSTEAFF,TGCAGTGTTAAGAGGGTGGGGCCTGTGGTAAGCACTGAAGCTTTCTTT
NA,TRBJ1-5,once,TRBV7-2,CASTKGGRNQPQHF,TGTGCCAGCACCAAAGGGGGTCGCAATCAGCCCCAGCATTTT
TRBD1,TRBJ1-5,NA,TRBV6-2/TRBV6-3,CASSLETGRTSNQPQHF,TGTGCCAGCAGTTTAGAGACAGGGAGAACTAGCAATCAGCCCCAGCATTTT
TRBD2,TRBJ2-1,NA,TRBV18,CASSPRLGGAGNEQFF,TGTGCCAGCTCACCCCGTCTCGGGGGGGCTGGCAATGAGCAGTTCTTC
NA,TRBJ2-6,NA,TRBV7-2,CARQRGRASSGANVLTF,TGTGCCAGACAACGGGGCAGGGCCAGCTCTGGGGCCAACGTCCTGACTTTC
TRBD1,TRBJ2-5,NA,TRBV29-1,CSVEGGGGQETQYF,TGCAGCGTTGAAGGAGGGGGCGGCCAAGAGACCCAGTACTTC
NA,TRBJ1-5,NA,TRBV7-2,CASSLDWGHSNQPQHF,TGTGCCAGCAGCTTAGATTGGGGGCATTCCAATCAGCCCCAGCATTTT
NA,TRBJ1-5,NA,TRBV19,CASSLSPGGGNQPQHF,TGTGCCAGTAGCCTCTCCCCGGGAGGTGGCAATCAGCCCCAGCATTTT
NA,TRBJ1-6,NA,TRBV28,CASRVDFQNSPLHF,TGTGCCAGCAGGGTGGACTTCCAGAATTCACCCCTCCACTTT
NA,TRBJ1-1,NA,TRBV19,CASSEGRARVWTEAFF,TGTGCCAGTAGCGAGGGGAGGGCGAGGGTTTGGACTGAAGCTTTCTTT
TRBD1,TRBJ1-1,once,TRBV27,CASSSLTGLFTEAFF,TGTGCCAGCTCATCCCTGACAGGGTTGTTCACTGAAGCTTTCTTT
NA,TRBJ2-3,NA,TRBV24-1,CATSDSLRQGSTDTQYF,TGTGCCACCAGTGATTCGCTAAGGCAGGGGAGCACAGATACGCAGTATTTT
TRBD1,TRBJ2-1,NA,TRBV7-2,CASSLVPGGEGEQFF,TGTGCCAGCAGCTTGGTCCCAGGGGGCGAGGGTGAGCAGTTCTTC
TRBD2,TRBJ2-1,NA,TRBV20-1,CSALTLALTSYNEQFF,TGCAGTGCTCTTACACTAGCGCTTACATCCTACAATGAGCAGTTCTTC
NA,TRBJ2-7,medium-sized,TRBV7-2,CASSFSTNYEQYF,TGTGCCAGCAGCTTCTCAACTAATTACGAGCAGTACTTC
TRBD1,TRBJ1-6,NA,TRBV18,CASSPPPGQGNSPLHF,TGTGCCAGCTCACCGCCACCGGGACAGGGGAATTCACCCCTCCACTTT
NA,TRBJ1-1,NA,TRBV20-1,CSARAGRVWTEAFF,TGCAGTGCTAGAGCCGGCAGGGTATGGACTGAAGCTTTCTTT
NA,TRBJ1-6,few,TRBV7-9,CASSLGDWTPLHF,TGTGCCAGCAGCTTAGGCGACTGGACACCCCTCCACTTT
NA,TRBJ1-1,NA,TRBV27,CASKAAMNTEAFF,TGTGCCAGCAAGGCAGCTATGAACACTGAAGCTTTCTTT
NA,TRBJ2-7,NA,TRBV7-2,CASSLGVASREQYF,TGTGCCAGCAGCTTAGGTGTCGCCAGCCGCGAGCAGTACTTC
TRBD2,TRBJ2-5,NA,TRBV19,CASSIGLAGGPETQYF,TGTGCCAGTAGTATCGGACTAGCGGGAGGGCCGGAGACCCAGTACTTC
TRBD1,TRBJ1-4,NA,TRBV7-6,CASSLAVGGGRGEKLFF,TGTGCCAGCAGCTTAGCCGTGGGAGGGGGCAGGGGTGAAAAACTGTTTTTT
NA,TRBJ1-5,NA,TRBV19,CASSGGSNQPQHF,TGTGCCAGTAGTGGCGGCAGCAATCAGCCCCAGCATTTT
TRBD1,TRBJ2-5,NA,TRBV18,CASSSRQGEVQETQYF,TGTGCCAGCTCATCGAGACAGGGGGAGGTCCAAGAGACCCAGTACTTC
NA,TRBJ1-1,once,TRBV2,CASSNTLNTEAFF,TGTGCCAGCAGTAACACACTGAACACTGAAGCTTTCTTT
NA,TRBJ1-6,few,TRBV6-1,CASTLRRDYSSPLHF,TGTGCCAGCACCCTTCGTCGGGATTATAGTTCACCCCTCCACTTT
NA,TRBJ1-2,few,TRBV19,CASSSSAYGYTF,TGTGCCAGTAGTAGTTCGGCCTATGGCTACACCTTC
TRBD2,TRBJ2-5,NA,TRBV20-1,CSARSTRGAYETQYF,TGCAGTGCGAGATCCACGCGGGGGGCGTACGAGACCCAGTACTTC
NA,TRBJ1-1,NA,TRBV19,CASTFPGGGNTEAFF,TGTGCCAGTACCTTCCCCGGGGGCGGGAACACTGAAGCTTTCTTT
NA,TRBJ1-2,NA,TRBV20-1,CSARDLAGSHPNYGYTF,TGCAGTGCTAGAGATCTGGCAGGTTCCCATCCTAACTATGGCTACACCTTC
NA,TRBJ1-2,few,TRBV19,CASSIATKGYGYTF,TGTGCCAGTAGTATAGCGACCAAAGGGTATGGCTACACCTTC
NA,TRBJ1-6,NA,TRBV7-7,CASSSGRNNSPLHF,TGTGCTAGCAGCTCAGGACGGAATAATTCACCCCTCCACTTT
NA,TRBJ2-3,NA,TRBV15,CATSRDSVLLDTQYF,TGTGCCACCAGCAGAGATTCTGTGCTTCTAGATACGCAGTATTTT
NA,TRBJ2-5,NA,TRBV7-2,CASSLYGQWETQYF,TGTGCCAGCAGCTTGTACGGACAATGGGAGACCCAGTACTTC
NA,TRBJ1-2,NA,TRBV20-1,CSARDGGHPPRGYGYTF,TGCAGTGCTAGAGACGGGGGGCATCCCCCCAGGGGCTATGGCTACACCTTC
NA,TRBJ1-5,NA,TRBV6-2/TRBV6-3,CASSYSIQVYQPQHF,TGTGCCAGCAGTTACTCGATCCAGGTTTATCAGCCCCAGCATTTT
TRBD2,TRBJ2-5,NA,TRBV11-3,CASSLSPAGGETQYF,TGTGCCAGCAGCTTATCGCCAGCGGGGGGGGAGACCCAGTACTTC
NA,TRBJ2-3,NA,TRBV24-1,CATSQASPTDTQYF,TGTGCCACCAGTCAAGCTTCCCCCACAGATACGCAGTATTTT
NA,TRBJ1-6,NA,TRBV7-9,CASSSGANSPLHF,TGTGCCAGCAGCAGTGGGGCGAATTCACCCCTCCACTTT
NA,TRBJ1-2,NA,TRBV7-2,CASSPRNDGYTF,TGTGCCAGCAGCCCCAGGAACGATGGCTACACCTTC
TRBD1,TRBJ1-5,NA,TRBV6-2/TRBV6-3,CASSSPRSTGGPGPQHF,TGTGCCAGCAGTTCCCCGCGATCTACAGGGGGCCCAGGGCCCCAGCATTTT